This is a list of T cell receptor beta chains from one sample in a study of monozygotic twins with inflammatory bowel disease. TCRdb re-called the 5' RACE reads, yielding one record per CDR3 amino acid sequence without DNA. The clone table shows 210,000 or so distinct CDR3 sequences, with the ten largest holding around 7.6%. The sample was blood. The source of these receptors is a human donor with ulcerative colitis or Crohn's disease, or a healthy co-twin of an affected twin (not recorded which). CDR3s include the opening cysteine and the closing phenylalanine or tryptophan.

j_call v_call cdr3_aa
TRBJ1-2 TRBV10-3 CAIQFGTGDYGYTF
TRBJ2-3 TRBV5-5 CASSFPRGGADTQYF
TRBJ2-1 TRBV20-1 CSARISGQYNEQFF
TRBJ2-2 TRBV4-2 CASSQDNDGELFF
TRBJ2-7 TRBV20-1 CSARPPPTAGIQKFSYEQYF
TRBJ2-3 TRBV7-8 CASSLWDRALTDTQYF
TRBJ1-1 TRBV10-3 CAISESQRGGEAFF
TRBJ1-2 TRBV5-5 CASSLGTGFEGYTF
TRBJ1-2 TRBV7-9 CASSLGPLPGTDDGYTF
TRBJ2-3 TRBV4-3 CASSSDEGYTDTQYF
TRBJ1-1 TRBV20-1 CSAAPGTANTEAFF
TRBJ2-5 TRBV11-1 CASSPGGQETQYF
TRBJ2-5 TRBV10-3 CAISESGEETQYF
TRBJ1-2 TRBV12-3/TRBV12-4 CASSISRQGSGYTF
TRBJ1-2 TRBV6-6 CASSWSRDRVSDTF
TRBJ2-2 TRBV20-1 CSAQGTPGTGELFF
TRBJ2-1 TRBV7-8 CASSPGLAGSSYNEQFF
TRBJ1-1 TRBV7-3 CASSSQGADTEAFF
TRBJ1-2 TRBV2 CASSGTGGAMIYGYTF
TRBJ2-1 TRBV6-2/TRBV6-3 CASSYARGTYNEQFF
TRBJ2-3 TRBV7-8 CASSEPPTSATKGTDTQYF
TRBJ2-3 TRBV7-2 CATSTSFTDTQYF
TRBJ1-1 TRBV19 CASSMGDTATEAFF
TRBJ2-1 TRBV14 CASSQDGGGSFEQFF
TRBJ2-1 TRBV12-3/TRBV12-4 CASSSGTSGRDSYNEQFF
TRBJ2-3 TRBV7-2 CASSNPGVSTDTQYF
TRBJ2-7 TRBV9 CASSPSSGAPSYEQYF
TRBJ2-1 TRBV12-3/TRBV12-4 CASSLVVSSYNEQFF
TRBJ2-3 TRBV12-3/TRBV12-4 CASSPLGDTQYF
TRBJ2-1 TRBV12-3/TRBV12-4 CASSLLLTPGKNEQFF
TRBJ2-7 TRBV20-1 CSARDFDGPYEQYF
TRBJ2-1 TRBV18 CASSPFEDRAGNNEQFF
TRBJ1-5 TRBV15 CATSSEGFGNQPQHF
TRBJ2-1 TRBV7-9 CASSFRGGNEQFF
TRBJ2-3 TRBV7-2 CASSPNRGRPADTQYF
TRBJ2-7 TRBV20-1 CSARFSPLAGGDEQYF
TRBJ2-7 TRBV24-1 CATSMQGSLYYEQYF
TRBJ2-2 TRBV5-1 CASTLGPNTGELFF
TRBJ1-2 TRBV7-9 CASSLQGDGYTF
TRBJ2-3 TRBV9 CASSPSGSGRTDTQYF